The clone carrying this T cell receptor beta chain was counted between two and nine times. Its matching antigen is unknown. The study amplified TCR beta CDR3 regions using RNA transcripts. HTBI-primed RT-PCR formed the first round, and a multiplex PCR formed the second. In TCRdb, the multiplex PCR reads were re-called with MiXCR into one record per CDR3 protein. The data show 400,000 or so distinct CDR3 sequences, about 16% seen once. CDR3 length: 12 residues. With 5 bases removed from V and 18 bases from J, the gap between germline ends came to 17 bases. In germline, CDR1 is MNHEY, CDR2 SMNVEV (reference sequence). The sample is drawn from a study of Graves' ophthalmopathy and Graves' hyperthyroidism. Clinical symptoms, serum thyroxine, TRAb, thyroid ultrasound and orbital computed tomography determined diagnosis. Study results and caveats: Blood repertoires reportedly contained most expanded thyroid clonotypes above 0.001 frequency.

The specimen was peripheral blood. The origin of this receptor is a woman aged 18-29 years with stable Graves' hyperthyroidism. This chain links TRBV27 with TRBJ1-6; tentatively, D is TRBD1 (5 bases). The CDR3 DNA is TGTGCCAGCAGTCTCGTCCGGGACCCGCCCCACTTT. Its protein product is CASSLVRDPPHF.